Sequencing of this T cell receptor (beta chain) was carried out in a study of blood T cell repertoires in COVID-19. Whole-study context: Spain, Italy and the United States supplied samples that represented acute and convalescent COVID-19.

CDR3 length: 13 residues. V gave up 6 bases and J gave up 4 bases; unmatched junction bases: 5. CDR1 and CDR2 from the germline V gene are MNHEY and SVGAGI. Authors' analysis steps: The authors estimated nucleated cell counts from reference gene primer amplification. Here immunoSEQ multiplex PCR was the method, and the copy in TCRdb shows in-frame clones only, minus some. The V and J calls and clone size are taken from that table; D and trimming were inferred from the DNA. The table shows 150,000 to 200,000 clones, with approximately 95% occurring only once. Seattle patients were enrolled during active infection and followed longitudinally.

The sequencing sample was made of peripheral blood. The receptor comes from a woman aged 60-75 years with COVID-19, enrolled during active disease. The chain couples TRBV6-5 to TRBJ1-2, with TRBD1 identical over 7 bases. This chain's CDR3 is CASRSTGPYGYTF. The CDR3 nucleotides read TGTGCCAGCAGGTCGACAGGGCCCTATGGCTACACCTTC.